This T cell receptor beta chain derives from a study of T cells in narcolepsy. General study points: Autoreactive clonotypes reportedly recurred in blood of same and different patients, not controls. Same-patient CSF and blood CD4+ T cell clonotypes included HCRT-specific and TRIB2-specific autoreactive ones.

Assay: immunoSEQ multiplex PCR; the TCRdb copy retains only in-frame clones and omits some. The data hold tens of thousands of clones, with about nine tenths observed a single time. Looked up from germline, CDR1 is LGHNA and CDR2 is YSLEER. Trimming took 5 bases from V and 4 from J; bases not matched to a gene: 4. There are 14 residues in the CDR3. Turning to this clone: Its target is not known.

The sequence derives from a human donor with narcolepsy. The V gene is TRBV4-3, the J gene TRBJ2-1; 8 bases match TRBD1. Sequencing input: CD45RA- memory CD4+ T cells from PBMCs. CDR3 region: CASSKDREYNEQFF. The CDR3 nucleotides read TGCGCCAGCAGCAAGGACAGGGAGTACAATGAGCAGTTCTTC.